Shown below are 9 T cell receptor beta chains from a single sample sequenced in a study of siplizumab effects on memory and regulatory T cells. Here immunoSEQ multiplex PCR was the method, and the copy in TCRdb shows in-frame clones only, minus some. Of about 87,000 clones listed, 90% to 95% are singletons. Sequencing input: non-Treg CD4+ T cells sorted from blood. Every receptor here comes from a human donor in good health.

The J gene is TRBJ1-5, the V gene TRBV6-5; the match to TRBD1 covers 8 bases. V shed 6 bases, J shed 3 bases, and the junction held 4 bases outside the gene matches. The germline gives CDR1 MNHEY, CDR2 SVGAGI. This CDR3 comprises 14 residues. CDR3 in amino acids: CASRATGVNQPQHF. CDR3 coding DNA: TGTGCCAGCAGAGCGACAGGGGTCAATCAGCCCCAGCATTTT.

The chain is built from TRBV30 and TRBJ2-2; perhaps TRBD2 as D (6 bases). The V and J ends lost 2 bases and 5 bases respectively, with 9 bases between them. The germline CDR1 and CDR2 sequences are GTSNPN and SVGIG (reference sequence). The CDR3 has 13 amino acids. This chain's CDR3 is CAWSPRGTGELFF. The CDR3 nucleotides read TGTGCCTGGAGTCCCCGGGGGACCGGGGAGCTGTTTTTT.

The V and J genes are TRBV5-4 and TRBJ2-2; D gene ambiguous. The length of the CDR3 is 14 residues. V gave up 1 base and J gave up 6 bases, with 10 bases separating them. Germline V gives CDR1 SGHNT, CDR2 YYREEE (reference sequence). The CDR3 is CASSLRIVPGELFF. In DNA form, the CDR3 reads TGTGCCAGCAGCTTGCGAATCGTCCCCGGGGAGCTGTTTTTT.

The genes are TRBV5-5 and TRBJ1-1; D is undetermined. V was pared by 4 bases and J by 4 bases, with 11 bases between. CDR1 and CDR2 from the germline V gene are SGHKS and YYEKEE (reference sequence). The CDR3 is made up of 13 amino acids. CDR3 DNA: TGTGCCAGCAGCGCGGCCTACGGCACTGAAGCTTTCTTT. The encoded protein is CASSAAYGTEAFF.

The genes are TRBV5-1 and TRBJ2-7, with 7 bases fitting TRBD2. Germline CDR1 is SGHRS and CDR2 is YFSETQ. With V trimmed by 0 bases and J by 5 bases, 8 bases remained unmatched. The CDR3 has 15 amino acids. Written as DNA, the CDR3 is TGCGCCAGCAGCTTGGCGTCGAAGCGGGGTGACGAGCAGTACTTC. Translating it yields CASSLASKRGDEQYF.

The V call is TRBV18, the J call TRBJ2-2; D perhaps matches TRBD2 (6 bases). The CDR3 has 15 residues. From germline, CDR1 is KGHSH and CDR2 LQKENI. Trimming left V 2 bases short and J 1 base short, with 8 bases between. CDR3: CASSPLRENTGELFF. The CDR3 bases are TGTGCCAGCTCACCATTGCGGGAGAACACCGGGGAGCTGTTTTTT.

V usage is TRBV4-3 and J usage is TRBJ2-7, with no clear D. CDR3 length equals 16 residues. V gave up 0 bases and J gave up 2 bases, with 14 bases separating them. Germline CDR1 LGHNA, CDR2 YSLEER. The CDR3 protein is CASSQDPWAQAYEQYF. CDR3 nucleotides: TGCGCCAGCAGCCAAGACCCGTGGGCCCAGGCCTACGAGCAGTACTTC.

The V call is TRBV7-8, the J call TRBJ1-3; 7 bases match TRBD1. V shed 5 bases and J 4 bases; nucleotides not matched to a gene: 8. The germline gives CDR1 SGHVS, CDR2 FQNEAQ. There are 15 residues in the CDR3. This CDR3 reads CASSPRTGRGNTIYF. CDR3 sequence (DNA): TGTGCCAGCAGCCCGAGGACAGGCAGAGGAAACACCATATATTTT.

The chain recombines TRBV5-1 with TRBJ2-2; either TRBD1 or TRBD2 may supply D (6 bases each). The CDR3 consists of 14 residues. CDR1 is SGHRS, CDR2 YFSETQ, per germline. Trimming took off 4 bases at V and 4 bases at J, with 11 bases between the two ends. The CDR3 bases are TGCGCCAGCAGCACCGAGGGGGGCACCGGGGAGCTGTTTTTT. Translation: CASSTEGGTGELFF.